Described below is a single T cell receptor (beta chain) sequence and its context. The antigen remains unidentified. This entry is derived from a study of cytomegalovirus exposure and HLA in healthy donors. Points from the study as a whole: The study designated about 180 TCR beta chains cytomegalovirus-associated. There were a few CMV-associated chains whose specificity for CMV antigens was confirmed in vitro. Certain indistinguishable V segments, among them TRBV6-2 and TRBV6-3, were excluded. Within an earlier analysis, most TCR beta V segments proved productive either about 90% or about 30% of the time.

This PCR relied on a set of 60 Vbeta primers and 13 Jbeta primers. This table comes from immunoSEQ multiplex PCR, and its TCRdb copy is limited to in-frame clones, with some not included. The sample yields 110,000 or so clones, approximately 80% seen once. Germline lookup yields CDR1 SEHNR and CDR2 FQNEAQ (reference sequence). The trim removed 0 bases at V and 4 bases at J, leaving 4 bases unmatched. The CDR3 is made up of 15 amino acids. Sequences were obtained from PBMCs. The TCR was taken from a woman aged 25 to 45 in good health and CMV-seropositive. The rearrangement links TRBV7-9 to TRBJ2-5; 8 nucleotides align to TRBD2. The CDR3 sequence: CASSLARGEVETQYF. The CDR3 region has the DNA TGTGCCAGCAGCTTAGCGCGGGGGGAGGTAGAGACCCAGTACTTC.